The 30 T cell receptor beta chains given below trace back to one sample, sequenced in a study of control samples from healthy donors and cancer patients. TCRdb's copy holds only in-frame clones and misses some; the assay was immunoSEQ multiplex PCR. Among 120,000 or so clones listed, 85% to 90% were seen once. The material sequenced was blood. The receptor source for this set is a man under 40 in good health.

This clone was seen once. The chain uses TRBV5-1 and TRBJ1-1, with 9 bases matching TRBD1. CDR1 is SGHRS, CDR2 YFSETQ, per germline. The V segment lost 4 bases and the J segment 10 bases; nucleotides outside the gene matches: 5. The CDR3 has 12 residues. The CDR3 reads CASSRDRVAAFF. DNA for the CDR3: TGCGCCAGCAGCCGGGACAGGGTGGCAGCTTTCTTT.

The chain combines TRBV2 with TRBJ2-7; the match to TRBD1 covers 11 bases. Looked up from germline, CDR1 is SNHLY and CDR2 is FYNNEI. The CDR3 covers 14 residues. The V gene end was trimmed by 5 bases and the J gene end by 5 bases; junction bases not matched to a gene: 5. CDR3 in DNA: TGTGCCAGCAGTTCCGGGACAGGGGGTCACGAGCAGTACTTC. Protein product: CASSSGTGGHEQYF. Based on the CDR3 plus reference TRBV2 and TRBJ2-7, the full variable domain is EPEVTQTPSHQVTQMGQEVILRCVPISNHLYFYWYRQILGQKVEFLVSFYNNEISEKSEIFDDQFSVERPDGSNFTLKIRSTKLEDSAMYFCASSSGTGGHEQYFGPGTRLTVT.

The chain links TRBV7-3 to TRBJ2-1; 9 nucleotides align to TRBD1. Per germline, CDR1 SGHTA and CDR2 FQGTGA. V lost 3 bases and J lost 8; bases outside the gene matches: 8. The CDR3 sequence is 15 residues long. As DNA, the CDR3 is TGTGCCAGCAGCTTGGAGGGACAGGGTGCGCATGAGCAGTTCTTC. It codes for CASSLEGQGAHEQFF.

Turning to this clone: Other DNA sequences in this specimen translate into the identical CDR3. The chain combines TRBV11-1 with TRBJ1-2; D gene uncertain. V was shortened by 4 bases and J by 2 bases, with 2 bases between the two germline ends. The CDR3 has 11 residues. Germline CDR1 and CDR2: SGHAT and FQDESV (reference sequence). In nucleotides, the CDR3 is TGTGCCAGCAGCTCGAACTATGGCTACACCTTC. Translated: CASSSNYGYTF.

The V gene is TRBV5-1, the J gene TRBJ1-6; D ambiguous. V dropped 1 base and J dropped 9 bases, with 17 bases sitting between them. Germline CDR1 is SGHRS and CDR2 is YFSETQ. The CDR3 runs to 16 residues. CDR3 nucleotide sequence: TGCGCCAGCAGCTTGAAGCCCGACGGGTTAGGTTCACCCCTCCACTTT. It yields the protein CASSLKPDGLGSPLHF.

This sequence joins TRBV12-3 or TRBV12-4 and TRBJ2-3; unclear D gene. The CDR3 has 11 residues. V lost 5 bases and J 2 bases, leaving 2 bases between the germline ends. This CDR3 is CASSPTDTQYF. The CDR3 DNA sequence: TGTGCCAGCAGTCCCACAGATACGCAGTATTTT.

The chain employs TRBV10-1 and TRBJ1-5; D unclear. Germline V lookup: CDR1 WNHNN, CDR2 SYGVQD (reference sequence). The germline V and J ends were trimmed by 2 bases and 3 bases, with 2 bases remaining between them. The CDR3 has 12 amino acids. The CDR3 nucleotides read TGCGCCAGCAGTGAGATCAATCAGCCCCAGCATTTT. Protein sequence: CASSEINQPQHF.

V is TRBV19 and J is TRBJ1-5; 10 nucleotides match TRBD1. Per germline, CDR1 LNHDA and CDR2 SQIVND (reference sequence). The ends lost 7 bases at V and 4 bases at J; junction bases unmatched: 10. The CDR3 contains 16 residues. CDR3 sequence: CASKGLTGGGNQPQHF. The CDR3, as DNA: TGTGCCAGTAAGGGGTTGACAGGGGGCGGGAATCAGCCCCAGCATTTT.

As DNA, the CDR3 is TGTGCCTACACACAGGATAATGAAAAACTGTTTTTT. Protein: CAYTQDNEKLFF. This chain links TRBV30 with TRBJ1-4; the D gene is possibly TRBD1 (5 bases). The CDR3 is made up of 12 amino acids. Trimming shortened V by 7 bases and J by 4 bases, and 10 bases separated the two germline ends. The V gene's germline CDR1 is GTSNPN and CDR2 SVGIG (reference sequence).

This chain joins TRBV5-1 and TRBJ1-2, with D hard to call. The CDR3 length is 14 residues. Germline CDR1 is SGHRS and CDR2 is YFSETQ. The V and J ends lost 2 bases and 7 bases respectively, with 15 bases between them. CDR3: CASSLTRVTPGYTF. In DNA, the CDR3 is TGCGCCAGCAGCTTAACAAGGGTCACCCCTGGCTACACCTTC.

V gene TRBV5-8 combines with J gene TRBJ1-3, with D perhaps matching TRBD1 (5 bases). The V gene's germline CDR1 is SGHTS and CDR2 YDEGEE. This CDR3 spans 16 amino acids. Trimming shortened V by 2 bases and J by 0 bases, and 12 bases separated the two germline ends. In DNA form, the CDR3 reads TGTGCCAGCAGCTTACAGGTCTTTCCCTCTGGAAACACCATATATTTT. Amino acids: CASSLQVFPSGNTIYF.

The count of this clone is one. The CDR3: CASSYPYTEAFF. DNA for the CDR3: TGTGCCAGCAGTTACCCCTACACTGAAGCTTTCTTT. The J gene is TRBJ1-1, the V gene TRBV6-5; D is ambiguous. The germline CDR1 and CDR2 sequences are MNHEY and SVGAGI. The CDR3 is made up of 12 amino acids. V gave up 2 bases and J gave up 3 bases, with 4 bases separating them.

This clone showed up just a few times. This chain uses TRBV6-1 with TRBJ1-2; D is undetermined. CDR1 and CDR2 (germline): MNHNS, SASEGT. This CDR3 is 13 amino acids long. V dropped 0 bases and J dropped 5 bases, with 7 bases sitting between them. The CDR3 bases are TGTGCCAGCAGTGAAGCGCGGACTTATGGCTACACCTTC. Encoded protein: CASSEARTYGYTF.

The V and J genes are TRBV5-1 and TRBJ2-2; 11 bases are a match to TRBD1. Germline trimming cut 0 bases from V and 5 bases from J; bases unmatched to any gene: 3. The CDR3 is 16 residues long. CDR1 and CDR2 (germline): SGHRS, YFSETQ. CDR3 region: CASSLAGQGETGELFF. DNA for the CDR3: TGCGCCAGCAGCTTGGCGGGACAGGGGGAGACCGGGGAGCTGTTTTTT.

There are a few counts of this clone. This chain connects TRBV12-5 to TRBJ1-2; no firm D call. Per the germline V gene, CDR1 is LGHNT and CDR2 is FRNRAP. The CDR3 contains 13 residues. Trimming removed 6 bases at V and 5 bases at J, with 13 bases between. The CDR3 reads CASGKQIIYGYTF. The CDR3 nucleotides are TGTGCTAGTGGCAAACAGATCATTTATGGCTACACCTTC.

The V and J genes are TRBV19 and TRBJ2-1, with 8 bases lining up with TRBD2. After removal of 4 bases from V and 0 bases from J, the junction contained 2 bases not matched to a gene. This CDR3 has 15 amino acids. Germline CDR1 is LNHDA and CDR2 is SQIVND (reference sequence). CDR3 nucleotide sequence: TGTGCCAGTAGTAGGAGCGGGGGCTCCTACAATGAGCAGTTCTTC. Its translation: CASSRSGGSYNEQFF.

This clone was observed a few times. CDR3 loop: CASSLTTVGPNQPQHF. CDR3 in DNA: TGTGCCAGCAGCCTTACGACAGTTGGGCCGAACCAGCCCCAGCATTTT. The chain employs TRBV3-1 (or the pseudogene TRBV3-2) and TRBJ1-5, with TRBD1 as a possible D gene (5 bases). Trimming removed 4 bases from V and 7 bases from J, with 20 bases in between. The CDR3 consists of 16 residues. CDR1 is LGHDT and CDR2 is YNNKEL in the germline V gene (reference sequence).

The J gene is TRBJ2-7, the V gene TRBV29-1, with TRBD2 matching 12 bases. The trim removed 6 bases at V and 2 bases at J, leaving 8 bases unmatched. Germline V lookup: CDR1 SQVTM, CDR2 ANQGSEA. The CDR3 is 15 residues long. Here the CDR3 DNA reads TGCAGCGTCTTACTAGCGGGGGGCCGTACCTACGAGCAGTACTTC. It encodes CSVLLAGGRTYEQYF.

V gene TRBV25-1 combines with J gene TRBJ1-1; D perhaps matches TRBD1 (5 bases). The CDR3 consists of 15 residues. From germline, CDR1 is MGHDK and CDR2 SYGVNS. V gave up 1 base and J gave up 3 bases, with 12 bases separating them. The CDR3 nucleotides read TGTGCCAGCAGTGAATTGTGGGGCTCGGACACTGAAGCTTTCTTT. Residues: CASSELWGSDTEAFF.

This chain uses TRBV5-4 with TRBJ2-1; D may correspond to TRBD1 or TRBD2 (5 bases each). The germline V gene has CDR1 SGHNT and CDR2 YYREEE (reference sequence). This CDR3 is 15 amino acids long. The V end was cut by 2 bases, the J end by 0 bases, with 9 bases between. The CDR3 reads CASSLTGLSYNEQFF. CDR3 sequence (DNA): TGTGCCAGCAGCTTAACAGGACTCTCCTACAATGAGCAGTTCTTC.

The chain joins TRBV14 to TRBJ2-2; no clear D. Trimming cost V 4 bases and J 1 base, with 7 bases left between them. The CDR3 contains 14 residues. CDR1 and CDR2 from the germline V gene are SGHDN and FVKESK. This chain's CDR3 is CASSPGKNTGELFF. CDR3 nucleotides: TGTGCCAGCAGCCCCGGCAAGAACACCGGGGAGCTGTTTTTT.

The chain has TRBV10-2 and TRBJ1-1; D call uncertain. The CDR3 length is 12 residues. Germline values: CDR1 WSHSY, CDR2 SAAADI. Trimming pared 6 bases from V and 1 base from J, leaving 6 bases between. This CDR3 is CASRYGNTEAFF. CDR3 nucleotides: TGCGCCAGCAGGTATGGGAACACTGAAGCTTTCTTT.

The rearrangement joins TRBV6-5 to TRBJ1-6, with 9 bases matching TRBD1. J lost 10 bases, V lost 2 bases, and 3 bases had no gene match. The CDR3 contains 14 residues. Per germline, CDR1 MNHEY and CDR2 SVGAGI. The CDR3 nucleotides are TGTGCCAGCAGTTACCGGACAGGGGACTCACCCCTCCACTTT. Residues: CASSYRTGDSPLHF.

In nucleotides, the CDR3 is TGTGCCAGCAGTCTGGGACAGAAAGCTTTCTTT. Protein sequence: CASSLGQKAFF. The rearrangement joins TRBV12-3 or TRBV12-4 to TRBJ1-1; 7 bases agree with TRBD1. The V and J ends lost 5 bases and 9 bases, in that order; junction bases with no gene match: 3. The CDR3 loop spans 11 amino acids.

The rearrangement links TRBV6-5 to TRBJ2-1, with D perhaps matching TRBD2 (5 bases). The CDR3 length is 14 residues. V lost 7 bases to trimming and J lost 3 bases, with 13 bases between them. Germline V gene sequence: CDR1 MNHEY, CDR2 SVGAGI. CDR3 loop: CASTPTRGYNEQFF. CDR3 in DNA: TGTGCCAGCACGCCCACCCGGGGCTACAATGAGCAGTTCTTC.

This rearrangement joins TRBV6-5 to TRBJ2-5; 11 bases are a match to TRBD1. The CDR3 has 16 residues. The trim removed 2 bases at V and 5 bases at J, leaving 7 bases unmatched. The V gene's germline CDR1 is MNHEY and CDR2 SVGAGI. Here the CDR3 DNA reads TGTGCCAGCAGTTACGCCGGGACAGGGGGATCGGAGACCCAGTACTTC. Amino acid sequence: CASSYAGTGGSETQYF.

Here the CDR3 reads CASSLESSGVSWDTQYF. The CDR3 DNA reads as TGCGCCAGCAGCTTGGAGTCTAGCGGGGTCTCTTGGGATACGCAGTATTTT. The chain employs TRBV5-1 and TRBJ2-3; TRBD2 aligns across 9 bases. The CDR3 sequence is 17 residues long. Germline-derived CDR1 and CDR2 are SGHRS and YFSETQ. V lost 0 bases to trimming and J lost 6 bases; unmatched junction nucleotides: 11.

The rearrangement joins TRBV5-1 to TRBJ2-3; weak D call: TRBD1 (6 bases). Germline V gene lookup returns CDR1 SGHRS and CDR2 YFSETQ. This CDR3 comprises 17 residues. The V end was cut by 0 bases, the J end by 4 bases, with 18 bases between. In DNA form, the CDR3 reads TGCGCCAGCAGCTTGGCTCGGCAGGGGTGGGTAGCAGATACGCAGTATTTT. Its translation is CASSLARQGWVADTQYF.

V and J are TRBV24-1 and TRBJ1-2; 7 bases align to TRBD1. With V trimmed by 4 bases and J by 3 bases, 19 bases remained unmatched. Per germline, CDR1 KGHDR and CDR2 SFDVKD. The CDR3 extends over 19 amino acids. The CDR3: CATSDSTHFRQGTHYGYTF. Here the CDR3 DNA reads TGTGCCACCAGTGACTCCACTCATTTTAGACAGGGAACCCACTATGGCTACACCTTC.

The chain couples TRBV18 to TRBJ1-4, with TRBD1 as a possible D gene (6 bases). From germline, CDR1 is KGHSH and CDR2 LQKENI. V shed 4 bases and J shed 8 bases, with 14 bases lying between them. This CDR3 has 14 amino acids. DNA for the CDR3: TGTGCCAGCTCACTCTCCGGGACAAAAGAAAAACTGTTTTTT. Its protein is CASSLSGTKEKLFF.